Listed below are T cell receptor beta chains from one sample, sequenced in a study of T cell responses to AZD1222 COVID-19 vaccine. TCRdb's copy holds only in-frame clones and misses some; the assay was immunoSEQ multiplex PCR. The sample lists 50,000 to 55,000 clones, 65% to 85% occurring once. Sequencing used peripheral blood, obtained on day 0 of AZD1222 vaccination. The receptors were sampled from an adult in good health. CDR3s include the opening cysteine and the closing phenylalanine or tryptophan. Fields, in order: clone size, D gene, J gene, V gene, CDR3 protein, CDR3 DNA. A D gene is named only where the DNA matches it firmly. Rows give clone size only sometimes, using once, few, many, or a class for an expanded clone.

few	.	TRBJ1-3	TRBV5-1	CASSSGASGNTIYF	TGCGCCAGCAGCTCCGGGGCCTCTGGAAACACCATATATTTT
.	.	TRBJ1-4	TRBV10-2	CASSGTQGIGTNEKLFF	TGCGCCAGCAGTGGGACCCAGGGAATAGGAACTAATGAAAAACTGTTTTTT
.	.	TRBJ2-7	TRBV11-2	CASSLDRQSYEQYF	TGTGCCAGCAGCTTAGATCGCCAGTCCTACGAGCAGTACTTC
.	.	TRBJ1-6	TRBV18	CASSPTPRGNSPLHF	TGTGCCAGCTCACCAACGCCGCGGGGCAATTCACCCCTCCACTTT
.	TRBD2	TRBJ2-5	TRBV11-2	CASSVASSGSETQYF	TGTGCCAGCAGCGTAGCCTCCAGCGGGAGTGAGACCCAGTACTTC
.	TRBD2	TRBJ2-1	TRBV23-1	CASSQDQREVKYNEQFF	TGCGCCAGCAGTCAAGACCAGCGGGAGGTCAAATATAATGAGCAGTTCTTC
.	TRBD1	TRBJ1-1	TRBV12-5	CASGLGGTGGEAFF	TGTGCTAGTGGTTTGGGTGGGACAGGAGGAGAGGCTTTCTTT
.	TRBD1	TRBJ1-2	TRBV6-5	CASRPGQSYYGYTF	TGTGCCAGCAGACCGGGACAGAGCTACTATGGCTACACCTTC
.	.	TRBJ1-2	TRBV30	CAWCVGVLRGGGGYTF	TGTGCCTGGTGTGTGGGGGTATTGCGGGGCGGGGGTGGCTACACCTTC
.	.	TRBJ2-2	TRBV18	CASSLGTLNTGELFF	TGTGCCAGCTCGCTCGGGACCTTAAACACCGGGGAGCTGTTTTTT
.	TRBD2	TRBJ2-7	TRBV28	CASSPLPGLAGGPRNEQYF	TGTGCCAGCAGCCCCCTTCCGGGACTAGCGGGAGGGCCTAGGAACGAGCAGTACTTC
.	TRBD1	TRBJ1-4	TRBV5-1	CASSRTGIEEKLFF	TGCGCCAGCAGCCGGACAGGGATAGAAGAAAAACTGTTTTTT
.	.	TRBJ2-5	TRBV19	CASRIGTEVQETQYF	TGTGCCAGTAGGATAGGGACGGAGGTACAAGAGACCCAGTACTTC
.	.	TRBJ1-1	TRBV5-1	CASSLEKNTEAFF	TGCGCCAGCAGCTTGGAAAAGAACACTGAAGCTTTCTTT
once	.	TRBJ1-2	TRBV27	CASSPGLTVNYGYTF	TGTGCCAGCAGTCCGGGACTCACCGTTAACTATGGCTACACCTTC
.	.	TRBJ2-5	TRBV10-3	CATAWGENQETQYF	TGTGCCACAGCCTGGGGGGAGAACCAAGAGACCCAGTACTTC
.	TRBD1	TRBJ1-4	TRBV18	CASSPQGAGEKLFF	TGTGCCAGCTCACCTCAGGGGGCAGGGGAAAAACTGTTTTTT
.	.	TRBJ1-4	TRBV28	CASSFGAMREKLFF	TGTGCCAGCAGTTTCGGGGCTATGCGGGAAAAACTGTTTTTT
once	TRBD2	TRBJ2-6	TRBV7-3	CASSGTRLSAGANVLTF	TGTGCCAGCAGCGGGACTAGATTAAGCGCTGGGGCCAACGTCCTGACTTTC
.	.	TRBJ1-5	TRBV7-2	CASSLDPMQPQHF	TGTGCCAGCAGCTTAGATCCAATGCAGCCCCAGCATTTT
.	TRBD1	TRBJ1-1	TRBV6-5	CASSSTGGRTEAFF	TGTGCCAGCAGTTCGACAGGGGGTCGGACTGAAGCTTTCTTT
.	.	TRBJ1-5	TRBV30	CAWSVQGGLSNQPQHF	TGTGCCTGGAGTGTACAGGGAGGGTTGAGCAATCAGCCCCAGCATTTT
.	.	TRBJ2-3	TRBV5-1	CASSRIGGSTDTQYF	TGCGCCAGCAGTAGAATCGGGGGAAGCACAGATACGCAGTATTTT
few	TRBD2	TRBJ2-7	TRBV3-1/TRBV3-2	CASSHGLAGGLFQPREQYF	TGTGCCAGCAGCCACGGACTAGCGGGAGGGCTATTCCAACCTCGCGAGCAGTACTTC
.	.	TRBJ1-5	TRBV11-2	CASSLDLESPQHF	TGTGCCAGCAGCTTAGACCTCGAATCGCCCCAGCATTTT
.	TRBD2	TRBJ2-7	TRBV5-1	CASSPGLAGGPVYEQYF	TGCGCCAGCAGCCCCGGACTAGCGGGAGGGCCGGTCTACGAGCAGTACTTC
few	.	TRBJ1-5	TRBV2	CASSKQRYSNQPQHF	TGTGCCAGCAGCAAACAGAGATATAGCAATCAGCCCCAGCATTTT
.	.	TRBJ1-4	TRBV28	CASGGGINEKLFF	TGTGCCTCCGGCGGGGGGATTAATGAAAAACTGTTTTTT
.	.	TRBJ2-7	TRBV5-1	CANKTWGRSYEQYF	TGCGCCAACAAAACCTGGGGCCGTTCCTACGAGCAGTACTTC
.	.	TRBJ2-2	TRBV28	CASIRALGTGELFF	TGTGCCAGCATCCGGGCCCTGGGGACCGGGGAGCTGTTTTTT
.	TRBD1	TRBJ1-4	TRBV28	CASGQGGRGGEKLFF	TGTGCCAGCGGCCAGGGGGGTAGAGGAGGTGAAAAACTGTTTTTT
.	TRBD1	TRBJ1-2	TRBV10-3	CAISETGGYGYTF	TGTGCCATCAGTGAGACAGGGGGCTATGGCTACACCTTC
few	TRBD1	TRBJ1-1	TRBV4-3	CASSRMTGATEAFF	TGCGCCAGCAGCCGAATGACAGGGGCCACTGAAGCTTTCTTT
.	.	TRBJ2-5	TRBV7-2	CASSIIYQETQYF	TGTGCCAGCAGCATAATTTACCAAGAGACCCAGTACTTC
.	.	TRBJ2-1	TRBV5-8	CASSSGTLNYNEQFF	TGTGCCAGCAGCTCCGGGACCCTAAACTACAATGAGCAGTTCTTC
.	TRBD2	TRBJ2-1	TRBV5-6	CASSLDPAGGSGGNEQFF	TGTGCCAGCAGCTTGGATCCCGCGGGAGGCTCGGGGGGGAATGAGCAGTTCTTC
.	TRBD1	TRBJ1-6	TRBV18	CASSRDRETYNSPLHF	TGTGCCAGCTCACGGGACAGGGAGACCTATAATTCACCCCTCCACTTT
few	.	TRBJ2-5	TRBV4-1	CASSQGQFQETQYF	TGCGCCAGCAGCCAAGGGCAGTTCCAAGAGACCCAGTACTTC
.	.	TRBJ2-7	TRBV11-2	CASSLDSTAYEQYF	TGTGCCAGCAGCTTAGATTCGACAGCCTACGAGCAGTACTTC
.	.	TRBJ1-2	TRBV12-5	CASGLVIDTYGYTF	TGTGCTAGTGGTTTGGTAATCGACACCTATGGCTACACCTTC
once	.	TRBJ1-1	TRBV2	CASSGQVNTEAFF	TGTGCCAGCAGTGGACAGGTTAACACTGAAGCTTTCTTT
.	.	TRBJ1-5	TRBV19	CASTPVLLIRPQHF	TGTGCCAGTACCCCCGTCCTTCTCATCAGGCCCCAGCATTTT
.	.	TRBJ2-7	TRBV20-1	CSASGVDEQYF	TGCAGTGCTAGTGGGGTCGACGAGCAGTACTTC
few	.	TRBJ1-4	TRBV28	CASSFLGGAPNEKLFF	TGTGCCAGCAGTTTTCTCGGGGGCGCCCCTAATGAAAAACTGTTTTTT